This entry features one T cell receptor beta chain sequence. What it binds is not known. Libraries were prepared by immunoSEQ multiplex PCR; TCRdb keeps only in-frame clonotypes and omits some of them. The data hold fewer than 20,000 clones, with more than 75% observed a single time. These data are taken from a study of chemoradiotherapy in HPV16-positive cancers. Overall study context: A couple of HPV16-positive patients' cells yielded candidate HPV-specific clones and common motifs.

Findings and caveats of the study: HPV-responsive T-cell expansion during chemoradiotherapy was linked to improved recurrence-free survival in HPV16-positive patients. Only a couple of HPV16-positive patients supplied the functional HPV-specificity definition.

The length of the CDR3 is 17 residues. V dropped 1 base and J dropped 0 bases, with 13 bases sitting between them. The germline V gene has CDR1 SGHVS and CDR2 FQNEAQ. V usage is TRBV7-8 and J usage is TRBJ1-3; D possibly corresponds to TRBD1 (5 bases). This specimen was taken from a patient who underwent chemoradiotherapy. The receptor comes from a human donor with HPV-associated anogenital cancer. DNA of the CDR3: TGTGCCAGCAGCTTAGGACCCAGGGCGTCCTCTGGAAACACCATATATTTT. It specifies CASSLGPRASSGNTIYF. The full variable domain, rest sourced from reference TRBV7-8 and TRBJ1-3, is GAGVSQSPRYKVAKRGQDVALRCDPISGHVSLFWYQQALGQGPEFLTYFQNEAQLDKSGLPSDRFFAERPEGSVSTLKIQRTQQEDSAVYLCASSLGPRASSGNTIYFGEGSWLTVV.